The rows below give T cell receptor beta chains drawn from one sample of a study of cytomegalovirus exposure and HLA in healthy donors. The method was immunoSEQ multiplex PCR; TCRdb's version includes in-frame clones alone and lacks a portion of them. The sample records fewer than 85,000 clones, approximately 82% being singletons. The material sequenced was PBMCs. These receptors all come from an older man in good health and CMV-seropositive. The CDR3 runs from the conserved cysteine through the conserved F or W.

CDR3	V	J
CASSLAGGRAAEQFF	TRBV7-9	TRBJ2-1
CAWSVRSGDAQHF	TRBV30	TRBJ1-5
CAWSLGQPNTEAFF	TRBV30	TRBJ1-1
CASRLTGGNSPLHF	TRBV13	TRBJ1-6
CASSPSGSGGAADTQYF	TRBV13	TRBJ2-3
CASSLNMNTEAFF	TRBV5-8	TRBJ1-1
CASSRSSRKTEAFF	TRBV6-5	TRBJ1-1
CAISERPAGQGRDQPQHF	TRBV10-3	TRBJ1-5
CASSLGDAFNEQFF	TRBV27	TRBJ2-1
CASSSGQGVSYGYTF	TRBV5-1	TRBJ1-2
CASNGQGGYNEQFF	TRBV19	TRBJ2-1
CASSLGAYDTYEQYF	TRBV5-4	TRBJ2-7
CASSLGGRSSYNEQFF	TRBV5-4	TRBJ2-1
CASNTGTTYEQYF	TRBV28	TRBJ2-7
CASRPGAASSYNEQFF	TRBV12-2	TRBJ2-1
CASRLDRGRQQPQHF	TRBV6-1	TRBJ1-5
CASSLQGNTEAFF	TRBV6-4	TRBJ1-1
CASSFLVGSGGTEAFF	TRBV6-5	TRBJ1-1
CASSHGTGPTEAFF	TRBV4-3	TRBJ1-1
CASSETGETQYF	TRBV7-2	TRBJ2-5
CASRGGQGKTQPQHF	TRBV2	TRBJ1-5
CASSLGQFQETQYF	TRBV5-1	TRBJ2-5
CASGQGAKLFF	TRBV19	TRBJ1-4
CASSRLAGAEISEQYF	TRBV7-6	TRBJ2-7
CAWSNSPPGTSEAGADTQYF	TRBV30	TRBJ2-3
CASSFPSNTEAFF	TRBV19	TRBJ1-1
CASSEGGLGLNEQFF	TRBV6-1	TRBJ2-1
CASSPRTGDGYTF	TRBV6-5	TRBJ1-2
CAISEGSGQETQYF	TRBV10-3	TRBJ2-5
CASSSDRGRYGYTF	TRBV4-1	TRBJ1-2
CASSPPGLRTDTQYF	TRBV18	TRBJ2-3
CASRQGQGETQYF	TRBV19	TRBJ2-5
CASSLATGLNYGYTF	TRBV5-1	TRBJ1-2
CASSLSQRSYEQYF	TRBV6-1	TRBJ2-7
CAILKEAGGNTEAFF	TRBV10-3	TRBJ1-1
CAISGRGGAGTGELFF	TRBV10-3	TRBJ2-2
CSVAGSGGSSYEQYF	TRBV29-1	TRBJ2-7
CASSPTSRRTEAFF	TRBV6-5	TRBJ1-1
CASSLTRAQAGELFF	TRBV7-3	TRBJ2-2
CASSGLGGRASETQYF	TRBV2	TRBJ2-5
CASSLGEVNSPLHF	TRBV5-1	TRBJ1-6
CSVQTGSYEQYF	TRBV29-1	-
CASSPPGQNLNQPQHF	TRBV18	TRBJ1-5
CASSSTPSFYEQYF	TRBV6-5	TRBJ2-7
CASSAPAEGAETQYF	TRBV7-2	TRBJ2-5
CASTQGSGTYNEQFF	TRBV11-2	TRBJ2-1
CASRFSAATKTQYF	TRBV7-8	TRBJ2-5
CASSLELAGKSSYNEQFF	TRBV5-1	TRBJ2-1
CATHSGTISAGETQYF	TRBV5-1	TRBJ2-5
CASSFTRDSANQPQHF	TRBV5-8	TRBJ1-5
CASSLEGRTDTQYF	TRBV6-6	TRBJ2-3
CASSPGRYDNEKLFF	TRBV9	TRBJ1-4
CASSWSGLSNTEAFF	TRBV6-5	TRBJ1-1
CASSAAGGTYEQYF	TRBV6-5	TRBJ2-7
CASSLRGNYGYTF	TRBV5-4	TRBJ1-2
CASSQRNRRGSYEQYF	TRBV18	TRBJ2-7
CASSGGRNRNQPQHF	TRBV2	TRBJ1-5